This record covers a single T cell receptor (beta chain). Its antigen remains unknown. This entry belongs to a study of CD8 T cells in Susac syndrome. Overall study findings and caveats: Repertoires of Susac syndrome CD4+ T cells lacked clonal expansion.

Random hexamers were used to reverse transcribe about 0.45 to 1 ug of RNA. Multiplex immunoSEQ PCR targeted 54 Vbeta and 13 Jbeta TCR beta segments. TCRdb re-analysed the immunoSEQ multiplex PCR reads in MiXCR, keeping a single row per CDR3 protein. The top ten clones hold around 0.15% of a sample with approximately 210,000 distinct CDR3 sequences, 85% to 95% of them seen once. This CDR3 contains 15 residues. The germline V and J ends were trimmed by 4 bases and 1 base, with 13 bases remaining between them. Germline CDR1 and CDR2: LGHDT and YNNKEL (reference sequence). CD8+ and CD4+ T cells from blood underwent TCR beta sequencing, which was carried out in a high-throughput format. The CD8+ and CD4+ T cells were isolated magnetically using a negative isolation approach, whereas the TEMRA cells were enriched by FACS.

The clonotype comes from a human donor with Susac syndrome. The rearrangement joins TRBV3-1 to TRBJ1-2; possibly TRBD1 for D (5 bases). The specimen was CD4+ T cells from PBMCs. The CDR3 loop is CASSPGPTHNYGYTF. The DNA of the CDR3 is TGTGCCAGCAGCCCGGGACCGACCCATAACTATGGCTACACCTTC.